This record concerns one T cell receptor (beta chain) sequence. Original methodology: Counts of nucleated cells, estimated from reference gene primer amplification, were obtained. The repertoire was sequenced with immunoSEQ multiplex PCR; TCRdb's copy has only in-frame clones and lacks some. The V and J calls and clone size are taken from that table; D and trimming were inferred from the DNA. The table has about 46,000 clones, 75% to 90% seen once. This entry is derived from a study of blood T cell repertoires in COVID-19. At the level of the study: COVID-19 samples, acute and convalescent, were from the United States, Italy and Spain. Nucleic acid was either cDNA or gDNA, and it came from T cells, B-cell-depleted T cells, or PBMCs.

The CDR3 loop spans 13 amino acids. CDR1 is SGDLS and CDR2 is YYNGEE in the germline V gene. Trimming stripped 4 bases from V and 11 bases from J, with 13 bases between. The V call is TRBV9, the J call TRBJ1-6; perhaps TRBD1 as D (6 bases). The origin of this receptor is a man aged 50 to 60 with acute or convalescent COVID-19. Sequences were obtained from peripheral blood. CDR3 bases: TGTGCCAGCAGCTCAGGGGTGTTAGCACCCCTCCACTTT. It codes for CASSSGVLAPLHF.